A selection of T cell receptor beta chains follows, all from one sample in a study of CD8 T cells in Susac syndrome. Using its own MiXCR run on the immunoSEQ multiplex PCR reads, TCRdb lists one record per CDR3 protein. The sample consists of some 200,000 distinct CDR3 sequences, roughly 90% of them appearing once. The sequenced sample consisted of CD4+ T cells from PBMCs. Every receptor here comes from a human donor with Susac syndrome. CDR3s include the opening cysteine and the closing phenylalanine or tryptophan. A D gene is named only where the DNA matches it firmly. A clone size is listed for some rows: how often the clone was seen (once, few, many), or a class if it is expanded.

CASSSGLVAEQFF	TGCGCCAGCAGCTCCGGACTAGTCGCTGAGCAGTTCTTC	TRBD2	TRBV5-1	once	TRBJ2-1
CASSLMLAGSSYNEQFF	TGTGCCAGCAGCTTAATGCTCGCGGGGAGCTCCTACAATGAGCAGTTCTTC	NA	TRBV7-3	NA	TRBJ2-1
CASSWGQGYYEQYF	TGTGCCAGCAGCTGGGGACAGGGCTACTACGAGCAGTACTTC	TRBD1	TRBV5-6	NA	TRBJ2-7
CASNQPGHSGNTIYF	TGTGCCAGTAATCAACCGGGGCACTCTGGAAACACCATATATTTT	NA	TRBV12-3/TRBV12-4	NA	TRBJ1-3
CASSLEDGQTFSGANVLTF	TGCGCCAGCAGCTTGGAAGACGGACAGACCTTCTCTGGGGCCAACGTCCTGACTTTC	NA	TRBV5-1	NA	TRBJ2-6
CAWKGGVRDRASSGNTIYF	TGTGCCTGGAAAGGGGGGGTTAGAGACAGGGCAAGCTCTGGAAACACCATATATTTT	TRBD1	TRBV30	NA	TRBJ1-3
CAWGFLRGGLETQYF	TGTGCCTGGGGATTCCTGCGGGGGGGATTAGAGACCCAGTACTTC	TRBD2	TRBV30	NA	TRBJ2-5
CASSVGDRGWVREQYF	TGTGCCAGCAGTGTTGGGGACAGGGGATGGGTAAGGGAGCAGTACTTC	TRBD1	TRBV2	once	TRBJ2-7
CASSHLGGGETQYF	TGTGCCAGTAGTCACCTCGGTGGGGGAGAGACCCAGTACTTC	NA	TRBV19	NA	TRBJ2-5
CSATPPGDGTEAFF	TGCAGTGCGACGCCCCCCGGGGATGGTACTGAAGCTTTCTTT	NA	TRBV20-1	NA	TRBJ1-1
CASNPLHGLAGPNEQFF	TGTGCCAGCAACCCTCTCCACGGACTAGCGGGCCCTAATGAGCAGTTCTTC	TRBD2	TRBV6-1	NA	TRBJ2-1
CASSPGANSYEQYF	TGTGCCAGCAGCCCTGGGGCCAACTCCTACGAGCAGTACTTC	NA	TRBV5-4	NA	TRBJ2-7
CASSDGGGFYNEQFF	TGTGCCAGCAGTGATGGCGGGGGTTTCTACAATGAGCAGTTCTTC	TRBD2	TRBV6-1	NA	TRBJ2-1
CASSLGLEVDEQFF	TGTGCCAGCAGTTTGGGACTAGAGGTGGATGAGCAGTTCTTC	TRBD2	TRBV28	NA	TRBJ2-1
CSASSGDLAIYNEQFF	TGCAGTGCTAGTAGTGGCGACCTAGCGATCTACAATGAGCAGTTCTTC	NA	TRBV20-1	NA	TRBJ2-1
CASSPDVGKGNSPLHF	TGTGCCAGCTCACCGGACGTCGGCAAGGGGAATTCACCCCTCCACTTT	NA	TRBV18	NA	TRBJ1-6
CASSQNYIPSYEQYF	TGTGCCAGCAGCCAAAATTACATACCCTCCTACGAGCAGTACTTC	NA	TRBV3-1	NA	TRBJ2-7
CASSPPLGGTTQYF	TGTGCCAGCAGCCCCCCCCTAGGGGGGACGACCCAGTACTTC	NA	TRBV11-2	NA	TRBJ2-5
CASSPHPTGQGAYNEQFF	TGCGCCAGCAGCCCACATCCCACGGGACAGGGTGCCTACAATGAGCAGTTCTTC	TRBD1	TRBV4-1	NA	TRBJ2-1
CAIRDRGDTEAFF	TGTGCCATCAGGGACAGGGGGGACACTGAAGCTTTCTTT	TRBD1	TRBV10-3	NA	TRBJ1-1
CASSQLRGRGSEAFF	TGTGCCAGCAGTCAGCTCAGGGGGCGCGGGTCAGAAGCTTTCTTT	TRBD1	TRBV6-5	NA	TRBJ1-1
CASSSGQVNEQYF	TGTGCCAGCAGCTCCGGACAGGTTAACGAGCAGTACTTC	TRBD1	TRBV28	NA	TRBJ2-7
CASSRDRGQPQHF	TGTGCCAGCAGCAGGGACAGGGGTCAGCCCCAGCATTTT	TRBD1	TRBV7-3	few	TRBJ1-5
CSARGRPGTSGSSYEQYF	TGCAGTGCTAGAGGCCGTCCCGGGACTAGCGGTAGCTCCTACGAGCAGTACTTC	TRBD2	TRBV20-1	NA	TRBJ2-7
CSARGFMGLTYEQYF	TGCAGTGCTAGGGGTTTTATGGGACTAACCTACGAGCAGTACTTC	TRBD2	TRBV20-1	NA	TRBJ2-7
CASSGSGTGFEQYF	TGCGCCAGCAGCGGCTCCGGGACAGGGTTCGAGCAGTACTTC	TRBD1	TRBV5-1	NA	TRBJ2-7
CAWSPKGRDTEAFF	TGTGCCTGGAGTCCAAAGGGGAGGGACACTGAAGCTTTCTTT	NA	TRBV30	NA	TRBJ1-1
CAIRFSGRITDTQYF	TGTGCCATCAGGTTTAGCGGGAGGATTACAGATACGCAGTATTTT	TRBD2	TRBV10-3	NA	TRBJ2-3
CASIQGITNEKLFF	TGTGCCAGCATCCAGGGGATAACTAATGAAAAACTGTTTTTT	NA	TRBV2	NA	TRBJ1-4
CASTRGGSQETQYF	TGTGCCAGCACCAGGGGAGGCAGCCAAGAGACCCAGTACTTC	NA	TRBV12-3/TRBV12-4	NA	TRBJ2-5
CSVEENRATTDTQYF	TGCAGCGTTGAAGAGAACAGGGCAACCACAGATACGCAGTATTTT	NA	TRBV29-1	NA	TRBJ2-3
CASSALAGLSNEQFF	TGTGCCAGCAGTGCACTAGCGGGGCTCTCCAATGAGCAGTTCTTC	TRBD2	TRBV2	NA	TRBJ2-1
CSALDRHYSYNEQFF	TGCAGTGCTCTGGACAGACACTACTCCTACAATGAGCAGTTCTTC	NA	TRBV20-1	NA	TRBJ2-1
CASNPDSFNQPQHF	TGTGCCAGTAACCCCGACAGCTTTAATCAGCCCCAGCATTTT	NA	TRBV19	NA	TRBJ1-5
CSATRVQGAGTDTQYF	TGCAGTGCCACCAGAGTTCAGGGGGCAGGCACAGATACGCAGTATTTT	TRBD1	TRBV20-1	once	TRBJ2-3
CASSQLSGNTIYF	TGTGCCAGCAGCCAACTGTCTGGAAACACCATATATTTT	NA	TRBV3-1	NA	TRBJ1-3
CSARIGGYEQYF	TGCAGTGCTAGAATTGGGGGCTACGAGCAGTACTTC	NA	TRBV20-1	NA	TRBJ2-7
CASSKDLTTGTYGYTF	TGTGCCAGCAGTAAAGACCTCACGACAGGGACCTATGGCTACACCTTC	TRBD1	TRBV6-1	NA	TRBJ1-2
CSARDMGEQFF	TGCAGTGCTAGAGATATGGGAGAGCAGTTCTTC	NA	TRBV20-1	NA	TRBJ2-1
CASRTSGSSGELFF	TGTGCCAGCAGGACTAGCGGGAGTTCCGGGGAGCTGTTTTTT	TRBD2	TRBV2	NA	TRBJ2-2
CASSGQGSQPQHF	TGTGCCAGCAGCGGACAGGGGAGTCAGCCCCAGCATTTT	TRBD1	TRBV6-1	NA	TRBJ1-5
CASRHTGKNTGELFF	TGTGCCAGCAGACATACAGGGAAGAACACCGGGGAGCTGTTTTTT	NA	TRBV3-1	NA	TRBJ2-2
CSASFLQGSGYTF	TGCAGTGCTAGCTTCTTACAGGGGTCTGGCTACACCTTC	TRBD1	TRBV20-1	NA	TRBJ1-2
CASSGDRDGETQYF	TGCGCCAGCAGTGGTGACAGGGATGGGGAGACCCAGTACTTC	TRBD1	TRBV10-1	NA	TRBJ2-5
CSADRDTNSGNTIYF	TGCAGTGCCGACCGGGACACTAACTCTGGAAACACCATATATTTT	NA	TRBV20-1	NA	TRBJ1-3
CASSPGLESPLHF	TGCGCCAGCTCGCCAGGGTTGGAATCACCCCTCCACTTT	NA	TRBV5-1	NA	TRBJ1-6
CASSETGTSYNEQFF	TGTGCCAGCAGCGAGACGGGGACTTCCTACAATGAGCAGTTCTTC	NA	TRBV9	once	TRBJ2-1
CASSPRALDQPQHF	TGTGCCAGCAGCCCACGGGCGTTGGACCAGCCCCAGCATTTT	NA	TRBV7-8	once	TRBJ1-5
CSARVGQGAETQYF	TGCAGTGCTAGGGTGGGACAGGGGGCCGAGACCCAGTACTTC	TRBD1	TRBV20-1	NA	TRBJ2-5
CASSHTSTTNEKLFF	TGTGCCAGCAGCCACACATCCACAACTAATGAAAAACTGTTTTTT	NA	TRBV3-1	NA	TRBJ1-4
CASSRDREDSPLHF	TGCGCCAGCAGCAGGGACAGGGAAGATTCACCCCTCCACTTT	TRBD1	TRBV5-1	NA	TRBJ1-6
CSARVGASGRANEQFF	TGCAGTGCTAGAGTAGGGGCTAGCGGGAGGGCCAATGAGCAGTTCTTC	TRBD2	TRBV20-1	NA	TRBJ2-1
CAWDRDRGPAEQFF	TGTGCCTGGGACCGGGACAGGGGGCCTGCCGAGCAGTTCTTC	TRBD1	TRBV30	NA	TRBJ2-1